This record covers a single TCR beta chain. The antigen is unknown. Trimming shortened V by 0 bases and J by 4 bases, and 15 bases separated the two germline ends. The CDR3 totals 16 residues. Germline CDR1 and CDR2: SGHRS and YFSETQ. This specimen belongs to a study of post-analysis software for immune sequencing data. The wider study: Included courses were relapsing-remitting and secondary progressive multiple sclerosis; progressive-relapsing multiple sclerosis was also included.

cDNA libraries for TCR beta contained unique molecular identifiers. A population of about 1 to 11 million T cells gave rise to about half a million cDNA molecules. TCRdb reanalysed the PCR reads using MiXCR and keeps one entry per CDR3 protein. There are about 810,000 distinct CDR3 sequences in the sample; roughly 58% occur only once, and 4.6% lies in the top ten. General study findings and limits: When compared against controls, multiple sclerosis patients showed significantly lower normalized Chao1 diversity. Patients carried five TRBV segments more frequently than controls did, and TRBV5-6, TRBV5-1 and TRBV20-1 were among them. Co-batched samples clustered tightly together by F measure.

The specimen was blood. The TCR was taken from a girl aged 10 to 17 with multiple sclerosis. V is TRBV5-1 and J is TRBJ2-3; D might be TRBD2 (6 bases). CDR3 coding DNA: TGCGCCAGCAGCTTGGCCGCGGGCTGGGAGGCAGATACGCAGTATTTT. Protein product: CASSLAAGWEADTQYF.